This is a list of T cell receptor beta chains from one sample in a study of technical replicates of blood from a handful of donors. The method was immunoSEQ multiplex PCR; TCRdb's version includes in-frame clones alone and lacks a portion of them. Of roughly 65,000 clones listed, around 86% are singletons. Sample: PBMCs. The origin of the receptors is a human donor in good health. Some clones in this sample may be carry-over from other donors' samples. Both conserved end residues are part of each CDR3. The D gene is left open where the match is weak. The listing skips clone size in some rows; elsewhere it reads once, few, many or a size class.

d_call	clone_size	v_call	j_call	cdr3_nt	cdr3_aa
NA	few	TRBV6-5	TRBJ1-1	TGTGCCAGCAGCCTCCGGACACTGAACACTGAAGCTTTCTTT	CASSLRTLNTEAFF
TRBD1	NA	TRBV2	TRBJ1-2	TGTGCCAGCAGTCCGACAGGGGAAGGATATGGCTACACCTTC	CASSPTGEGYGYTF
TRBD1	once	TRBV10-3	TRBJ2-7	TGTGCCATCAGTGAGAAGTGGGACAGTTACGAGCAGTACTTC	CAISEKWDSYEQYF
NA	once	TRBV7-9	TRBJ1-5	TGTGCCAGCAGCTTAGACGGGGTAAGCAATCAGCCCCAGCATTTT	CASSLDGVSNQPQHF
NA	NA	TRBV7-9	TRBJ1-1	TGTGCCAGCAGCCCCAGGGGAGGGTTTGTCATGAACACTGAAGCTTTCTTT	CASSPRGGFVMNTEAFF
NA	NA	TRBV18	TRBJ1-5	TGTGCCAGCTCAACAGACAGATCCCAGCCCCAGCATTTT	CASSTDRSQPQHF
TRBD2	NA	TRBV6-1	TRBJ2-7	TGTGCCAGCTATCCGGGGACTACCACCTACGAGCAGTACTTC	CASYPGTTTYEQYF
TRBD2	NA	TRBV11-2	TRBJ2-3	TGTGCCAGCAGCTCGGGACTAGCGGGGTTTTTCACAGATACGCAGTATTTT	CASSSGLAGFFTDTQYF
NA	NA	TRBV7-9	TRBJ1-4	TGTGCCAGCAGCTTACCGGCGCAGGGGATTGCAACTAATGAAAAACTGTTTTTT	CASSLPAQGIATNEKLFF
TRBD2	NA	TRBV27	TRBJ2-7	TGTGCCAGCAGTTTAAAGTTTGGGCTAGCGGGGGGCTTCTCCTACGAGCAGTACTTC	CASSLKFGLAGGFSYEQYF
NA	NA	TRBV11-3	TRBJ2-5	TGTGCCAGCAGCCCTAAGTGGGGCGAGACCCAGTACTTC	CASSPKWGETQYF
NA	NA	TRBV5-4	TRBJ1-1	TGTGCCAGCAGCTTGTGGAGGAAGACTGAAGCTTTCTTT	CASSLWRKTEAFF
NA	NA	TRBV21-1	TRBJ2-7	TGTGCCAGCAAGAAACAGAGGGGACAGCGGTCCGAGCAGTACTTC	CASKKQRGQRSEQYF
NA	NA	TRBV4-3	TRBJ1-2	TGCGCCAGCAGCCAAGATTCGCCTGGTCGGGTCGGAGCTAACTATGGCTACACCTTC	CASSQDSPGRVGANYGYTF
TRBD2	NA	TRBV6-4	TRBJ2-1	TGTGCCAGCAGTGACGGCGCGGGAGGGAGCGATGAGCAGTTCTTC	CASSDGAGGSDEQFF
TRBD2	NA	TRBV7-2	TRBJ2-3	TGTGCCAGCAGCTTAGTCGCGGGAGGGTGGGCAGATACGCAGTATTTT	CASSLVAGGWADTQYF
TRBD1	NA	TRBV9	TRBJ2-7	TGTGCCAGCAGCGTAGGGGGACAGGGCTACGAGCAGTACTTC	CASSVGGQGYEQYF
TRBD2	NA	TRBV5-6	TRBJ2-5	TGTGCCAGCAGCCCGCGACTAGCGGGAGGGCCGGAGACCCAGTACTTC	CASSPRLAGGPETQYF
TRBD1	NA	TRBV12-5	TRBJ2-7	TGTGCTAGTGGTCTGGACAGGGGCCCCCTCTACGAGCAGTACTTC	CASGLDRGPLYEQYF
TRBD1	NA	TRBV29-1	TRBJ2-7	TGCAGCGTTGTTAGGACAGGGACCTACGAGCAGTACTTC	CSVVRTGTYEQYF
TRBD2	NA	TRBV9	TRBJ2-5	TGTGCCAGCAGCGTAGATCCAGCGGGGGGGAAAGAGACCCAGTACTTC	CASSVDPAGGKETQYF
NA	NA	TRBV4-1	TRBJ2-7	TGCGCCAGCAGCCAAGATCAATTAGCGAGCTACGAGCAGTACTTC	CASSQDQLASYEQYF
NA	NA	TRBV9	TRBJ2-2	TGTGCCAGCAGCGGAGGGGGTTCCGGGGAGCTGTTTTTT	CASSGGGSGELFF
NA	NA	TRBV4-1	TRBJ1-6	TGCGCCAGCAGCCAAGATAGTCGACAAATCAGGGGAATTTCACCCCTCCACTTT	CASSQDSRQIRGISPLHF
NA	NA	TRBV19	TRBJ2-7	TGTGCCAGTAGCCCTCGACTAGACCAGAGGTCCTACGAGCAGTACTTC	CASSPRLDQRSYEQYF
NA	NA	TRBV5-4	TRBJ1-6	TGTGCCAGCAGCTCCGGAGGGGGGGACTATAATTCACCCCTCCACTTT	CASSSGGGDYNSPLHF
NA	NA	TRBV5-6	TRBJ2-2	TGTGCCAGCAGCTTGGGAGGGCGCACCGGGGAGCTGTTTTTT	CASSLGGRTGELFF
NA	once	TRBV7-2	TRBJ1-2	TGTGCCAGCAGCCAACAGGGCAACTATGGCTACACCTTC	CASSQQGNYGYTF
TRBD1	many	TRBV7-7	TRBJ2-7	TGTGCCAGCAGCTTGACTCAGGGGGCAGGGCAGTACTTC	CASSLTQGAGQYF
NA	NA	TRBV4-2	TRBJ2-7	TGTGCCAGCAGCCAAGGAGGGGCGGGAAGGGAGTACGAGCAGTACTTC	CASSQGGAGREYEQYF
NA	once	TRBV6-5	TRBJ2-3	TGTGCCAGCAGAATAAGGGGTGCTGGGACAGATACGCAGTATTTT	CASRIRGAGTDTQYF
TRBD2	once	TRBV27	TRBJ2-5	TGTGCCAGCAGTCGGGGGGGAGCGGAGACCCAGTACTTC	CASSRGGAETQYF
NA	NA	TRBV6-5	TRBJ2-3	TGTGCCAGCAGTTACTCGACGCTGGTAGAGGTCGGTACGCAGTATTTT	CASSYSTLVEVGTQYF
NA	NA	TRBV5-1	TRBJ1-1	TGCGCCAGCAGCGCGGCCGGGAACACTGAAGCTTTCTTT	CASSAAGNTEAFF
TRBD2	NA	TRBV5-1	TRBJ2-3	TGCGCCAGCAGCTTGGCACTAGCGACGACAGATACGCAGTATTTT	CASSLALATTDTQYF
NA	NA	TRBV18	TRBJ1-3	TGTGCCAGCTCACCCCGGGGGGCTGGAAACACCATATATTTT	CASSPRGAGNTIYF
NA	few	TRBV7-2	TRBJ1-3	TGTGCCAGCAGCTCCTTCTCTGGAAACACCATATATTTT	CASSSFSGNTIYF
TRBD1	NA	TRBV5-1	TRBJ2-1	TGCGCCAGCACTTCCGGAGACAGGGACGTCGATGAGCAGTTCTTC	CASTSGDRDVDEQFF
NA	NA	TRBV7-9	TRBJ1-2	TGTGCCAGCGCCTTGGGATCGACAGCAACTGGCTACACCTTC	CASALGSTATGYTF
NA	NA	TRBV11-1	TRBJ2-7	TGTGCCAGCAGCCCACTGTACGTAGCGAACTACGAGCAGTACTTC	CASSPLYVANYEQYF
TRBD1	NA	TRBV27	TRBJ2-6	TGTGCCAGCAGCTACCAAGGGGGCGCTGGGGCCAACGTCCTGACTTTC	CASSYQGGAGANVLTF
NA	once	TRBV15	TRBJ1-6	TGTGCCACCAGCAGATTGGGGGGCTCCTATAATTCACCCCTCCACTTT	CATSRLGGSYNSPLHF
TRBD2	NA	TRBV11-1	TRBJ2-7	TGTGCCAGCAGCGCCCAATCCGGGACTAGCGGGAGTCACGAGCAGTACTTC	CASSAQSGTSGSHEQYF
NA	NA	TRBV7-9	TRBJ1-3	TGTGCCAGCAGCTTAGACTACAGGGCACTGTCTGGAAACACCATATATTTT	CASSLDYRALSGNTIYF
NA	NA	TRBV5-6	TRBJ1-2	TGTGCCAGCAGCTTAAATTCAGGGAACACTAACTATGGCTACACCTTC	CASSLNSGNTNYGYTF
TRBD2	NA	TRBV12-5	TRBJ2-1	TGTGCTAGTGGTTACCAGACTAGCGGGGACTACAATGAGCAGTTCTTC	CASGYQTSGDYNEQFF